The clone carrying this T cell receptor beta chain is a singleton in its sample. At one of its ends the junction is not consistent with the germline gene, which may arise from a read error. CDR1 and CDR2 from the germline V gene are SGHKS and YYEKEE (reference sequence). This CDR3 spans 11 amino acids. The sample belongs to a study of regulatory T cells in long-lasting Graves disease. Time point described: persistent/refractory GD, antithyroid drugs over 5 years with positive TRAb. Preparation of the TCR library used RNA extracted from PBMCs. Arm-PCR of CDR3 regions with iRepertoire HTBI primers generated TCR beta libraries. TCRdb called the multiplex PCR reads again in MiXCR, with one record for every CDR3 protein. The profile shows 250,000 to 300,000 distinct CDR3 sequences, around 20% of them singletons.

V and J are TRBV5-5 and TRBJ1-4; D is ambiguous. The receptor comes from a female donor with Graves disease. The sequenced sample was peripheral blood mononuclear cells (PBMCs), obtained when the disease was refractory, from a patient treated with antithyroid drugs. The CDR3 coding sequence is TGTGCCAGCAGCATTGGGGAAAAACTGTCTTTT. This codes for CASSIGEKLSF.